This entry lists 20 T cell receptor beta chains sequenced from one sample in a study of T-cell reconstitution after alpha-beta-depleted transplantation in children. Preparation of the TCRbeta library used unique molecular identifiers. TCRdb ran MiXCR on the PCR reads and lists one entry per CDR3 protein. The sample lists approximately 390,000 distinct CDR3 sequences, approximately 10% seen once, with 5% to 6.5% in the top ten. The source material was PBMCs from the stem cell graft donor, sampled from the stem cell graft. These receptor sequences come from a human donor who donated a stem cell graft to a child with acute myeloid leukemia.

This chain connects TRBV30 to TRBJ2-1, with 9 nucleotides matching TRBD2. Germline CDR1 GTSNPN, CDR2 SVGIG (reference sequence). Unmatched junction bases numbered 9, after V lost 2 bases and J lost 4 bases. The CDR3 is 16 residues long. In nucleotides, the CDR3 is TGTGCCTGGAGTATGGGAGCGGGAGGACCATACAATGAGCAGTTCTTC. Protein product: CAWSMGAGGPYNEQFF.

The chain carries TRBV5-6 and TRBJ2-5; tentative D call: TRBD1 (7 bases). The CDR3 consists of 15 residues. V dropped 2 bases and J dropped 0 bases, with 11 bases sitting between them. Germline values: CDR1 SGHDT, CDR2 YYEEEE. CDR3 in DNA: TGTGCCAGCAGCTTCAGGGGGGTCCACCAAGAGACCCAGTACTTC. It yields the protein CASSFRGVHQETQYF.

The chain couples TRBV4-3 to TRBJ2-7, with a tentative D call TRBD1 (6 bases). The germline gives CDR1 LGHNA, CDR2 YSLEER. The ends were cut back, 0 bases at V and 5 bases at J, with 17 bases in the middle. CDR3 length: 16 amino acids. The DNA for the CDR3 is TGCGCCAGCAGCCAAGACCGAAACAGGGTTACCCACGAGCAGTACTTC. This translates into CASSQDRNRVTHEQYF.

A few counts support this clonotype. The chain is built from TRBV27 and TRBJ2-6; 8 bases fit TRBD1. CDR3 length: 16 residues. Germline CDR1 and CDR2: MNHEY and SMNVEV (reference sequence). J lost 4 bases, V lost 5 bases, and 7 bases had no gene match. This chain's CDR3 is CASSPRTGNGANVLTF. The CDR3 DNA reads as TGTGCCAGCAGTCCAAGGACAGGGAACGGGGCCAACGTCCTGACTTTC.

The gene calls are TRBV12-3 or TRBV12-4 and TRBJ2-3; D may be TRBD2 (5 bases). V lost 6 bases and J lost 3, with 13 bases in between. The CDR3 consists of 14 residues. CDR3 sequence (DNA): TGTGCCAGCAGGTCGATCGGGGTTACAGATACGCAGTATTTT. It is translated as CASRSIGVTDTQYF.

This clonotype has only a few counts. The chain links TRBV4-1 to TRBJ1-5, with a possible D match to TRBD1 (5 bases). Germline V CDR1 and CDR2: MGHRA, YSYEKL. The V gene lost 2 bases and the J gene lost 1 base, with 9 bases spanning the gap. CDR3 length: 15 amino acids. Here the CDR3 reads CASSQIRDSNQPQHF. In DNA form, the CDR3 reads TGCGCCAGCAGCCAAATCCGGGACAGCAATCAGCCCCAGCATTTT.

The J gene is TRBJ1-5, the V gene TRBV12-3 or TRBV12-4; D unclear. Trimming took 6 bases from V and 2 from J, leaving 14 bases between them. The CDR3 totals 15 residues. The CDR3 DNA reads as TGTGCCAGCAGATTTGAAGGGCGGGGCAATCAGCCCCAGCATTTT. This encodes CASRFEGRGNQPQHF.

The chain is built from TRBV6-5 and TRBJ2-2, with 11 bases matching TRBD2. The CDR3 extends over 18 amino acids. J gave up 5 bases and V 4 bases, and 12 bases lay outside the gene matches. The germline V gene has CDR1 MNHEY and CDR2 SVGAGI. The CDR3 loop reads CASSWGRLAGRWTGELFF. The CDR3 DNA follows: TGTGCCAGCAGTTGGGGCCGACTAGCGGGAAGGTGGACCGGGGAGCTGTTTTTT.

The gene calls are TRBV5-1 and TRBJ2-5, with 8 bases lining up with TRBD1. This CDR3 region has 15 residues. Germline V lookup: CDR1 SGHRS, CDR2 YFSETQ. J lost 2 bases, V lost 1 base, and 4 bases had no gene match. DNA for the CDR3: TGCGCCAGCAGCTTGAGGGACAGGATTCAAGAGACCCAGTACTTC. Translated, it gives CASSLRDRIQETQYF.

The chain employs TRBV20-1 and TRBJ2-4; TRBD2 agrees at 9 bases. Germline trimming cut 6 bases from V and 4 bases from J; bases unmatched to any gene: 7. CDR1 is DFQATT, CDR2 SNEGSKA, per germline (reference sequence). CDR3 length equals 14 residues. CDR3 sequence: CSAIAGETKNIQYF. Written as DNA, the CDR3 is TGCAGTGCCATAGCGGGAGAAACGAAAAACATTCAGTACTTC.

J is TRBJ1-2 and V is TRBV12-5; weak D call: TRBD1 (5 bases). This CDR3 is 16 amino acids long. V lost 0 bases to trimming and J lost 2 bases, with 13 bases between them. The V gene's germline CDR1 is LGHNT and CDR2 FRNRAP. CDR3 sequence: CASGLVPYGGNYGYTF. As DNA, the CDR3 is TGTGCTAGTGGTTTGGTCCCATATGGGGGGAACTATGGCTACACCTTC.

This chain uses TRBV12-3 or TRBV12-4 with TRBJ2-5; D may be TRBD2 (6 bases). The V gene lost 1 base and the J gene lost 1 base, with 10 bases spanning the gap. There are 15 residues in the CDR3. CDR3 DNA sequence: TGTGCCAGCAGTTTAGGAGCGGGCCCCCAAGAGACCCAGTACTTC. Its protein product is CASSLGAGPQETQYF.

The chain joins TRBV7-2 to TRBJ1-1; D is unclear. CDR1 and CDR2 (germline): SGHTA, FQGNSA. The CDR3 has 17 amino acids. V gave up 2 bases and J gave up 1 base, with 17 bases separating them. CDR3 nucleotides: TGTGCCAGCAGCTTACGGGCACTGTCGGGGAAGAACACTGAAGCTTTCTTT. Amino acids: CASSLRALSGKNTEAFF. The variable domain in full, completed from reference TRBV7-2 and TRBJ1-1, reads GAGVSQSPSNKVTEKGKDVELRCDPISGHTALYWYRQSLGQGLEFLIYFQGNSAPDKSGLPSDRFSAERTGGSVSTLTIQRTQQEDSAVYLCASSLRALSGKNTEAFFGQGTRLTVV.

The CDR3 nucleotides read TGTGCCAGCAGCCCGGGTCTTGCAACTAATGAAAAACTGTTTTTT. Encoded protein: CASSPGLATNEKLFF. The chain couples TRBV14 to TRBJ1-4; no definite D call. This CDR3 comprises 15 residues. Germline V gene lookup returns CDR1 SGHDN and CDR2 FVKESK. V was clipped by 4 bases and J by 0 bases, with 9 bases between them. Together with reference TRBV14 and TRBJ1-4, the CDR3 gives the full variable domain: EAGVTQFPSHSVIEKGQTVTLRCDPISGHDNLYWYRRVMGKEIKFLLHFVKESKQDESGMPNNRFLAERTGGTYSTLKVQPAELEDSGVYFCASSPGLATNEKLFFGSGTQLSVL.

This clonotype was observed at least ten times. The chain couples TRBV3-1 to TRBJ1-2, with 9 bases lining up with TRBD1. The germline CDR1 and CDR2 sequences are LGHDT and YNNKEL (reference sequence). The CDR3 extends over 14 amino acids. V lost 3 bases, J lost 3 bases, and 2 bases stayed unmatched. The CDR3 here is CASSQTGGDYGYTF. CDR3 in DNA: TGTGCCAGCAGCCAGACAGGGGGAGACTATGGCTACACCTTC. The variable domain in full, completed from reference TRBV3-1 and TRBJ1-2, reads DTAVSQTPKYLVTQMGNDKSIKCEQNLGHDTMYWYKQDSKKFLKIMFSYNNKELIINETVPNRFSPKSPDKAHLNLHINSLELGDSAVYFCASSQTGGDYGYTFGSGTRLTVV.

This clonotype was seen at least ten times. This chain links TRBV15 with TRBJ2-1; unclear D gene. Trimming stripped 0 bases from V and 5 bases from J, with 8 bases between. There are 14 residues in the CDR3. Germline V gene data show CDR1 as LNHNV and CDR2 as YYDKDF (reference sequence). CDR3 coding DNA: TGTGCCACCAGCAGAGATAGGCTAGACAATGAGCAGTTCTTC. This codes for CATSRDRLDNEQFF.

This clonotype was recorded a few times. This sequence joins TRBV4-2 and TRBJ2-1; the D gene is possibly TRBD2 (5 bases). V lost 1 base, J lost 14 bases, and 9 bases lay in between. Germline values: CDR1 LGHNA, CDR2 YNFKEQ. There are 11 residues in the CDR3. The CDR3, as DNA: TGTGCCAGCAGCCAAGGGACCGGGAAGTTCTTC. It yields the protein CASSQGTGKFF.

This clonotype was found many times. The CDR3 DNA sequence: TGTGCCAGCAGCGTAGGCCCCGGGGAGAGGGAAGCTTTCTTT. Protein product: CASSVGPGEREAFF. The chain recombines TRBV9 with TRBJ1-1; D gene ambiguous. Trimming cost V 0 bases and J 8 bases, with 14 bases left between them. In germline, CDR1 is SGDLS, CDR2 YYNGEE. CDR3 length: 14 amino acids.

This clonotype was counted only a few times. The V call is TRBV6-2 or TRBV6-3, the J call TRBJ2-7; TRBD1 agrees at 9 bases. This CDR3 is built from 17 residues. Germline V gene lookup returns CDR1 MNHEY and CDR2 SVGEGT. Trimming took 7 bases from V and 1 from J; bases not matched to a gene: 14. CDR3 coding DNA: TGTGCCAGCACCCCAGTACCCATCGACAGGGGGTCCTACGAGCAGTACGTC. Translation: CASTPVPIDRGSYEQYV.

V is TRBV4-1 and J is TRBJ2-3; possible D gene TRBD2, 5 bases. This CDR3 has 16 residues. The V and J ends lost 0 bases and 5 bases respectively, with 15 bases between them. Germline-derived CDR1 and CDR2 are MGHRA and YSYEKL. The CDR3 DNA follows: TGCGCCAGCAGCCAAGAGGCCCTACTAGGCCGAGATACGCAGTATTTT. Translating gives CASSQEALLGRDTQYF.